The 23 T cell receptor beta chains given below trace back to one sample, sequenced in a study of cytomegalovirus exposure and HLA in healthy donors. A multiplex PCR was run with 60 Vbeta primers and 13 Jbeta primers. Clones were read by immunoSEQ multiplex PCR, and TCRdb kept only the in-frame ones, dropping some. The data show some 150,000 clones, with approximately 83% seen just once and under 2% held by the top ten. The specimen was PBMCs. The source of these receptors is a woman between 40 and 50 years old in good health and CMV-seronegative.

The rearrangement uses TRBV28 and TRBJ1-2; 8 nucleotides align to TRBD1. V shed 9 bases, J shed 3 bases, and the junction held 15 bases outside the gene matches. The CDR3 covers 16 residues. Germline V gene lookup returns CDR1 MDHEN and CDR2 SYDVKM. The CDR3 bases are TGTGCCAGTCAACCAGGACAGGGAGTTTCGGACTATGGCTACACCTTC. It codes for CASQPGQGVSDYGYTF.

V is TRBV11-2 and J is TRBJ2-3; D perhaps matches TRBD2 (6 bases). The CDR3 extends over 15 amino acids. V was shortened by 6 bases and J by 0 bases, with 13 bases between the two germline ends. Germline V gene data show CDR1 as SGHAT and CDR2 as FQNNGV. This CDR3 reads CASRRSGASTDTQYF. The CDR3 DNA reads TGTGCCAGCAGGCGTAGCGGAGCTAGCACAGATACGCAGTATTTT.

The chain carries TRBV11-2 and TRBJ1-1, with TRBD1 matching over 9 bases. V was clipped by 3 bases and J by 6 bases; unmatched bases: 5. CDR3 length equals 14 residues. Germline lookup yields CDR1 SGHAT and CDR2 FQNNGV. CDR3 sequence (DNA): TGTGCCAGCAGCTTGGACAGGGGATTGGCTGAAGCTTTCTTT. Translation: CASSLDRGLAEAFF.

V is TRBV11-3 and J is TRBJ2-1; D possibly corresponds to TRBD2 (6 bases). Germline CDR1 is SGHNT and CDR2 is YENEEA. This CDR3 has 15 residues. With 11 bases removed from V and 3 bases from J, the gap between germline ends came to 20 bases. The CDR3 region has the DNA TGTGCCCAACGGGGGTTGTCCAGGAGCTACAATGAGCAGTTCTTC. This sequence encodes CAQRGLSRSYNEQFF. The variable domain in full, with the rest retrieved from reference TRBV11-3 and TRBJ2-1, is EAGVVQSPRYKIIEKKQPVAFWCNPISGHNTLYWYLQNLGQGPELLIRYENEEAVDDSQLPKDRFSAERLKGVDSTLKIQPAELGDSAVYLCAQRGLSRSYNEQFFGPGTRLTVL.

This chain joins TRBV5-1 and TRBJ2-3; perhaps TRBD1 as D (6 bases). V was clipped by 0 bases and J by 4 bases, with 12 bases between them. Germline V gene lookup returns CDR1 SGHRS and CDR2 YFSETQ. This CDR3 is built from 15 residues. For the CDR3, the DNA is TGCGCCAGCAGCTTGGGTGTTGGGGGCTCAGATACGCAGTATTTT. This sequence encodes CASSLGVGGSDTQYF.

This clone has a handful of counts. The V and J genes are TRBV5-6 and TRBJ1-5; the D is unclear. V was shortened by 2 bases and J by 3 bases, with 3 bases between the two germline ends. CDR1 is SGHDT, CDR2 YYEEEE, per germline. The CDR3 contains 12 residues. The chain's CDR3 is CASSFNNQPQHF. CDR3 nucleotide sequence: TGTGCCAGCAGCTTTAACAATCAGCCCCAGCATTTT. The full variable domain, in which reference TRBV5-6 and TRBJ1-5 provide the parts outside the CDR3, is DAGVTQSPTHLIKTRGQQVTLRCSPKSGHDTVSWYQQALGQGPQFIFQYYEEEERQRGNFPDRFSGHQFPNYSSELNVNALLLGDSALYLCASSFNNQPQHFGDGTRLSIL.

In regard to this clone: One end of the junction varies from germline; a read error may be responsible. The chain uses TRBV7-9 and TRBJ1-1, with 7 bases matching TRBD1. The CDR3 has 18 amino acids. From germline, CDR1 is SEHNR and CDR2 FQNEAQ (reference sequence). DNA of the CDR3: TGTTCCAGCAGCTCCCCGTTGCGACAGGGTAGATGGGACACTGAAGCTTTCTTT. Amino acids: CSSSSPLRQGRWDTEAFF.

The chain uses TRBV28 and TRBJ1-5, with a weak D call TRBD1 (6 bases). The length of the CDR3 is 16 residues. Trimming removed 4 bases from V and 0 bases from J, with 13 bases in between. The germline gives CDR1 MDHEN, CDR2 SYDVKM. CDR3 nucleotide sequence: TGTGCCAGCAGTTCCCTTCTAGGGGGTAGCAATCAGCCCCAGCATTTT. Translation gives CASSSLLGGSNQPQHF.

The rearrangement links TRBV5-1 to TRBJ1-2; a possible D gene is TRBD1 (6 bases). This CDR3 contains 16 residues. Germline V lookup: CDR1 SGHRS, CDR2 YFSETQ. V was shortened by 0 bases and J by 8 bases, with 20 bases between the two germline ends. The CDR3 DNA is TGCGCCAGCAGCTTGGGGAGCGGGACAACCACGGGGGGCTACACCTTC. As protein: CASSLGSGTTTGGYTF.

This sequence joins TRBV13 and TRBJ2-7; D is unresolved. V was pared by 0 bases and J by 3 bases, with 6 bases between. The germline V gene has CDR1 PRHDT and CDR2 FYEKMQ (reference sequence). The CDR3 spans 13 residues. The CDR3 is CASSLGDNYEQYF. Here the CDR3 DNA reads TGTGCCAGCAGCTTAGGAGACAACTACGAGCAGTACTTC.

V is TRBV4-2 and J is TRBJ2-5; 14 bases are a match to TRBD2. Germline loops: CDR1 LGHNA, CDR2 YNFKEQ. V shed 2 bases, J shed 5 bases, and the junction held 7 bases outside the gene matches. This CDR3 has 17 amino acids. Written as DNA, the CDR3 is TGTGCCAGCAGCCAACTTGGGACTAGCGGGGGAGAGGAGACCCAGTACTTC. Amino acid sequence: CASSQLGTSGGEETQYF.

The chain recombines TRBV25-1 with TRBJ1-3; no clear D gene. With 8 bases removed from V and 3 bases from J, the gap between germline ends came to 14 bases. The CDR3 contains 14 residues. Germline values: CDR1 MGHDK, CDR2 SYGVNS. The CDR3 protein is CASSSIFFGNTIYF. The CDR3 nucleotides read TGTGCCAGCTCCAGTATTTTCTTTGGAAACACCATATATTTT.

This chain connects TRBV6-1 to TRBJ2-5; 9 nucleotides match TRBD2. Trimming cost V 1 base and J 4 bases; bases outside gene matches: 4. Germline CDR1 is MNHNS and CDR2 is SASEGT. The CDR3 is made up of 15 amino acids. CDR3 bases: TGTGCCAGCAGTGAAGGCGGGGGGGCCTCAGAGACCCAGTACTTC. This encodes CASSEGGGASETQYF.

This chain uses TRBV7-9 with TRBJ1-2; unclear D gene. Germline CDR1 reads SEHNR; CDR2 reads FQNEAQ (reference sequence). This CDR3 is 13 amino acids long. The ends were cut back, 1 base at V and 2 bases at J, with 5 bases in the middle. The CDR3 spells CASSLGQNYGYTF. In nucleotides, the CDR3 is TGTGCCAGCAGCTTAGGGCAGAACTATGGCTACACCTTC.

The CDR3 DNA reads as TGTGCCAGCAGCCAAACAGGGGGCTTAGATACGCAGTATTTT. Its protein is CASSQTGGLDTQYF. This sequence joins TRBV7-7 and TRBJ2-3; 9 bases map to TRBD1. Looked up from germline, CDR1 is SSHAT and CDR2 is FNYEAQ (reference sequence). The CDR3 spans 14 residues. The J segment lost 5 bases and the V segment lost 5 bases, leaving 5 bases of the junction unmatched. The variable domain in full, with the rest retrieved from reference TRBV7-7 and TRBJ2-3, is GAGVSQSPRYKVTKRGQDVTLRCDPISSHATLYWYQQALGQGPEFLTYFNYEAQPDKSGLPSDRFSAERPEGSISTLTIQRTEQRDSAMYRCASSQTGGLDTQYFGPGTRLTVL.

J is TRBJ1-2 and V is TRBV5-4; a weak D match, TRBD1 (5 bases). V lost 4 bases to trimming and J lost 4 bases, with 17 bases between them. The CDR3 is 15 residues long. In germline, CDR1 is SGHNT, CDR2 YYREEE (reference sequence). CDR3 coding DNA: TGTGCCAGCAGCACTCTTGGGGCAGGTGGCTATGGCTACACCTTC. The encoded protein is CASSTLGAGGYGYTF.

This clone was found once. This sequence joins TRBV5-1 and TRBJ2-7; TRBD1 matches 10 bases. The V and J ends lost 3 bases and 5 bases, in that order; junction bases with no gene match: 5. Germline CDR1 SGHRS, CDR2 YFSETQ. This CDR3 has 14 amino acids. The CDR3 DNA reads TGCGCCAGCAGCTCGACAGGGGGCGGCGACGAGCAGTACTTC. Amino acids: CASSSTGGGDEQYF. The full variable domain, completed using reference TRBV5-1 and TRBJ2-7, is KAGVTQTPRYLIKTRGQQVTLSCSPISGHRSVSWYQQTPGQGLQFLFEYFSETQRNKGNFPGRFSGRQFSNSRSEMNVSTLELGDSALYLCASSSTGGGDEQYFGPGTRLTVT.

This rearrangement joins TRBV5-4 to TRBJ2-1, with D possibly being TRBD2 (6 bases). Trimming took 4 bases from V and 6 from J, leaving 11 bases between them. CDR1 is SGHNT and CDR2 is YYREEE in the germline V gene (reference sequence). The CDR3 totals 13 residues. The CDR3 loop reads CASSTSSVNEQFF. CDR3 sequence (DNA): TGTGCCAGCAGCACGTCTAGCGTCAATGAGCAGTTCTTC. Looking up the rest from reference TRBV5-4 and TRBJ2-1 gives the full variable domain: ETGVTQSPTHLIKTRGQQVTLRCSSQSGHNTVSWYQQALGQGPQFIFQYYREEENGRGNFPPRFSGLQFPNYSSELNVNALELDDSALYLCASSTSSVNEQFFGPGTRLTVL.

This clone was counted once. The chain recombines TRBV5-1 with TRBJ2-1; TRBD2 aligns across 8 bases. CDR3 length: 14 amino acids. The germline CDR1 and CDR2 sequences are SGHRS and YFSETQ. The junction had 1 base not matched to a gene; V was cut back by 5 bases and J by 0 bases. The CDR3 bases are TGCGCCAGCAGGCGGGAGGTCTCCTACAATGAGCAGTTCTTC. This translates into CASRREVSYNEQFF. The entire variable domain, with the rest obtained from reference TRBV5-1 and TRBJ2-1, is as follows: KAGVTQTPRYLIKTRGQQVTLSCSPISGHRSVSWYQQTPGQGLQFLFEYFSETQRNKGNFPGRFSGRQFSNSRSEMNVSTLELGDSALYLCASRREVSYNEQFFGPGTRLTVL.

The J gene is TRBJ1-2, the V gene TRBV6-5; weak D call: TRBD1 (5 bases). CDR1 is MNHEY and CDR2 is SVGAGI in the germline V gene. The CDR3 has 15 amino acids. The V end was cut by 6 bases, the J end by 1 base, with 15 bases between. CDR3 bases: TGTGCCAGCAGATTGTCCGGACAATTTAACTATGGCTACACCTTC. Translated, it gives CASRLSGQFNYGYTF.

The CDR3 nucleotides are TGTGCCAGTAGCGGAACAGGGGCAGAGACCCAGTACTTC. This gives the protein CASSGTGAETQYF. The chain carries TRBV19 and TRBJ2-5; 7 bases match TRBD1. The CDR3 runs to 13 residues. V lost 6 bases and J lost 4; bases outside the gene matches: 5. Germline V lookup: CDR1 LNHDA, CDR2 SQIVND (reference sequence).

This chain connects TRBV19 to TRBJ2-7; D is uncertain. Trimming took off 2 bases at V and 2 bases at J, with 7 bases between the two ends. The CDR3 is 13 residues long. The germline V gene encodes CDR1 LNHDA and CDR2 SQIVND (reference sequence). This CDR3 is CASSIKEAYEQYF. The DNA for the CDR3 is TGTGCCAGTAGTATAAAAGAGGCCTACGAGCAGTACTTC.

This chain links TRBV7-8 with TRBJ2-5; the match to TRBD2 covers 12 bases. Germline V lookup: CDR1 SGHVS, CDR2 FQNEAQ. CDR3 length equals 16 residues. The V gene end was trimmed by 4 bases and the J gene end by 4 bases; junction bases not matched to a gene: 7. This chain's CDR3 is CASSSLAGGPGETQYF. The CDR3 nucleotides are TGTGCCAGCAGCTCCCTAGCGGGAGGGCCGGGAGAGACCCAGTACTTC.